This T cell receptor beta chain was captured in a study of T cell responses to AZD1222 COVID-19 vaccine. This clone was picked up a small number of times. Profiled with immunoSEQ multiplex PCR; TCRdb holds only in-frame clones, not every one. Of some 120,000 clones listed, around 90% were seen once; the top ten hold more than 5.5%. The CDR3 consists of 15 residues. CDR1 MNHEY and CDR2 SVGAGI come from the germline V gene. The V segment lost 8 bases and the J segment 1 base; nucleotides outside the gene matches: 11. The source was peripheral blood, collected on day 0 of AZD1222 vaccination. The receptor was derived from an adult in good health. This chain joins TRBV6-5 and TRBJ2-7; 7 bases are shared with TRBD2. The CDR3 nucleotides are TGTGCCAGCCGGGGGGACGGTGCTGGATCCTACGAGCAGTACTTC. It translates to CASRGDGAGSYEQYF.